This entry lists 12 T cell receptor beta chains sequenced from one sample in a study of graft-versus-host responses after intestinal transplantation. Their recognized antigens are unknown. This table comes from immunoSEQ multiplex PCR, and its TCRdb copy is limited to in-frame clones, with some not included. The sample has roughly 73,000 clones; roughly 84% are singletons. Sequencing used unstimulated CD8+ T cells sorted from spleen or lymph node cells, obtained before transplant. All receptors derive from a human donor who was the organ donor for an intestinal transplant.

J is TRBJ2-3 and V is TRBV5-8, with no clear D. The CDR3 totals 15 residues. Trimming removed 3 bases at V and 0 bases at J, with 11 bases between. Germline CDR1 is SGHTS and CDR2 is YDEGEE. The CDR3, as DNA: TGTGCCAGCAGCTCCGGAACTACTAGCACAGATACGCAGTATTTT. It yields the protein CASSSGTTSTDTQYF.

Notes on this clone: Other DNA sequences from this sample encode an identical CDR3 as well. This CDR3 reads CASSLGGAPTYEQYF. The CDR3 DNA is TGTGCCAGCAGCTTAGGAGGGGCGCCCACCTACGAGCAGTACTTC. The chain uses TRBV7-6 and TRBJ2-7; D may be TRBD1 or TRBD2 (5 bases each). The CDR3 loop spans 15 amino acids. CDR1 and CDR2 from the germline V gene are SGHVS and FNYEAQ. V lost 1 base, J lost 2 bases, and 12 bases lay in between.

The chain is built from TRBV10-2 and TRBJ2-5; the D gene is possibly TRBD2 (6 bases). The germline V and J ends were trimmed by 8 bases and 1 base, with 20 bases remaining between them. The V gene's germline CDR1 is WSHSY and CDR2 SAAADI. The CDR3 length is 16 residues. Here the CDR3 DNA reads TGCGCCAGCCTGGGGCTAGCGCGCACCTCCCAAGAGACCCAGTACTTC. Its translation is CASLGLARTSQETQYF.

J is TRBJ2-7 and V is TRBV19; 8 bases line up with TRBD1. CDR1 is LNHDA, CDR2 SQIVND, per germline (reference sequence). The J segment lost 3 bases and the V segment lost 9 bases, leaving 7 bases of the junction unmatched. The CDR3 consists of 13 residues. In DNA form, the CDR3 reads TGTGCCAGCCGTGACAGGGGAGTCTACGAGCAGTACTTC. This encodes CASRDRGVYEQYF.

The table lists this clone with a count of one. The chain combines TRBV4-2 with TRBJ2-7; a possible D gene is TRBD1 (6 bases). This CDR3 has 14 amino acids. V shed 2 bases and J shed 2 bases, with 10 bases lying between them. The germline CDR1 and CDR2 sequences are LGHNA and YNFKEQ. CDR3 sequence: CASSQTGFAYEQYF. The CDR3 region has the DNA TGTGCCAGCAGCCAAACAGGGTTTGCCTACGAGCAGTACTTC.

The J gene is TRBJ2-7, the V gene TRBV6-6, with TRBD1 identical over 9 bases. With 2 bases clipped from V and 3 bases from J, the junction kept 5 bases outside the gene matches. This CDR3 is built from 15 residues. Germline V gives CDR1 MNHNY, CDR2 SVGAGI (reference sequence). CDR3 DNA: TGTGCCAGCAGTTACATGGGACAGGGATTCTACGAGCAGTACTTC. It yields the protein CASSYMGQGFYEQYF.

The V gene is TRBV12-5, the J gene TRBJ2-5; D remains ambiguous. This CDR3 is 14 amino acids long. Trimming took 3 bases from V and 2 from J, leaving 10 bases between them. Germline CDR1 reads LGHNT; CDR2 reads FRNRAP. The CDR3 nucleotides read TGTGCTAGTGGTTTTCGGCCGGGTCAAGAGACCCAGTACTTC. This encodes CASGFRPGQETQYF.

This sequence joins TRBV7-9 and TRBJ2-3; 8 bases map to TRBD2. This CDR3 spans 16 amino acids. In germline, CDR1 is SEHNR, CDR2 FQNEAQ (reference sequence). The V segment lost 5 bases and the J segment 2 bases; nucleotides outside the gene matches: 9. The CDR3, as DNA: TGTGCCAGCAGCCCTACCAGCGGGGGCGACACAGATACGCAGTATTTT. Amino acids: CASSPTSGGDTDTQYF.

The chain joins TRBV5-4 to TRBJ1-2; tentatively, D is TRBD1 (5 bases). V lost 7 bases to trimming and J lost 6 bases, with 10 bases between them. Germline V gene lookup returns CDR1 SGHNT and CDR2 YYREEE (reference sequence). This CDR3 contains 11 residues. DNA of the CDR3: TGTGCCAGCGCTGTAGGGGATGGCTACACCTTC. This translates into CASAVGDGYTF.

Only one count was recorded for this clone. The rearrangement links TRBV4-1 to TRBJ2-1; perhaps TRBD1 as D (6 bases). Trimming took 2 bases from V and 4 from J, leaving 12 bases between them. This CDR3 is built from 15 residues. CDR1 and CDR2 (germline): MGHRA, YSYEKL. The CDR3 DNA is TGCGCCAGCAGCCAACCCGGACAGAATTACAATGAGCAGTTCTTC. Translated, it gives CASSQPGQNYNEQFF.

The chain is built from TRBV7-8 and TRBJ1-1; D not resolved. Germline CDR1 and CDR2: SGHVS and FQNEAQ. CDR3 length: 17 residues. V dropped 1 base and J dropped 4 bases, with 19 bases sitting between them. The CDR3 loop reads CASSLDRILGSATEAFF. The CDR3 DNA follows: TGTGCCAGCAGCTTAGATAGGATCTTGGGCTCGGCCACTGAAGCTTTCTTT.

This chain connects TRBV5-4 to TRBJ2-7; D gene ambiguous. Germline V lookup: CDR1 SGHNT, CDR2 YYREEE (reference sequence). The CDR3 is 13 amino acids. Trimming removed 4 bases from V and 3 bases from J, with 11 bases in between. The CDR3 DNA reads TGTGCCAGCAGCGTCGGAGAGGTCTACGAGCAGTACTTC. Translation: CASSVGEVYEQYF.